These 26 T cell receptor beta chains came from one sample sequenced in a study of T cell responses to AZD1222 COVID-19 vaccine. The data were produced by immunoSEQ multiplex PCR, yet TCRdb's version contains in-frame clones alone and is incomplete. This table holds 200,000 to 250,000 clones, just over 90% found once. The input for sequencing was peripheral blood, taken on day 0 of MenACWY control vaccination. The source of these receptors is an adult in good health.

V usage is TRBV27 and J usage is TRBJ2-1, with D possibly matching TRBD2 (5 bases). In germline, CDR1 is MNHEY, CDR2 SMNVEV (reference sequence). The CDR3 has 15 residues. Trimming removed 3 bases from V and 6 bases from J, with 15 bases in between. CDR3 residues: CASSFRGSSLNEQFF. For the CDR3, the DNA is TGTGCCAGCAGTTTCCGGGGTTCCTCACTCAATGAGCAGTTCTTC.

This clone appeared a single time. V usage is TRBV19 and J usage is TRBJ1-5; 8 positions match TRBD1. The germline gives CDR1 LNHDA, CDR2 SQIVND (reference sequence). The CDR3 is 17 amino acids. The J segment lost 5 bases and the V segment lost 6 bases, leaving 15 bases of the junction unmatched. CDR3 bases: TGTGCCAGTAGCCCCATGGCCGGGACAGGTCGAGATCAGCCCCAGCATTTT. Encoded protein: CASSPMAGTGRDQPQHF. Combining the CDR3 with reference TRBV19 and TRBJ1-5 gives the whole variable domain DGGITQSPKYLFRKEGQNVTLSCEQNLNHDAMYWYRQDPGQGLRLIYYSQIVNDFQKGDIAEGYSVSREKKESFPLTVTSAQKNPTAFYLCASSPMAGTGRDQPQHFGDGTRLSIL.

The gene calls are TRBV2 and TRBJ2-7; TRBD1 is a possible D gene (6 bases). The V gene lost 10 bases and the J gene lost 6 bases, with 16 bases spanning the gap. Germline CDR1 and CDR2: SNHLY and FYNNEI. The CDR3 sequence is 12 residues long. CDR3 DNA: TGTGCCACGGGACAATCCCTCGGCGAGCAGTACTTC. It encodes CATGQSLGEQYF.

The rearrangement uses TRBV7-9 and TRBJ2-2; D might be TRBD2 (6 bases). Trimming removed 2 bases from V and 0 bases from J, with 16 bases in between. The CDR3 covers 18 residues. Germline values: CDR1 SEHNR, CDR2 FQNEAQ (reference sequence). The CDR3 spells CASSLRAAGISNTGELFF. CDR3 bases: TGTGCCAGCAGCTTACGAGCGGCGGGGATATCGAACACCGGGGAGCTGTTTTTT.

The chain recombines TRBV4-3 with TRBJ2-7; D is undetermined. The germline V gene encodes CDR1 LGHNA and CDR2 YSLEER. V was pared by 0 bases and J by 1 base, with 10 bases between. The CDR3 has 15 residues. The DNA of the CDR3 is TGCGCCAGCAGCCAAGATGTTGGCAGTTCCTACGAGCAGTACTTC. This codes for CASSQDVGSSYEQYF.

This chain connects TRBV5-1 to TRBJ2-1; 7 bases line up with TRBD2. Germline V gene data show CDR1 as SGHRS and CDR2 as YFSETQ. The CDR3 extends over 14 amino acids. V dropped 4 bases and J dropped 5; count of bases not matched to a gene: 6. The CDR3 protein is CASSPRDYHNEQFF. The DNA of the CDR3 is TGCGCCAGCAGCCCGCGGGACTACCACAATGAGCAGTTCTTC.

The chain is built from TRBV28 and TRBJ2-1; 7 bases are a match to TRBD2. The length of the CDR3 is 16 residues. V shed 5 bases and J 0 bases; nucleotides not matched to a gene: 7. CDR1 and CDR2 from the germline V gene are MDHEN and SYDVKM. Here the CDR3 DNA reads TGTGCCAGCAGTCCAACTAGCGCGAGCTCCTACAATGAGCAGTTCTTC. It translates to CASSPTSASSYNEQFF. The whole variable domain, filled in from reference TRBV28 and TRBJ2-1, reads DVKVTQSSRYLVKRTGEKVFLECVQDMDHENMFWYRQDPGLGLRLIYFSYDVKMKEKGDIPEGYSVSREKKERFSLILESASTNQTSMYLCASSPTSASSYNEQFFGPGTRLTVL.

The CDR3 here is CAWSRWHTGHEKLFF. The CDR3 nucleotides are TGTGCCTGGAGTAGGTGGCACACCGGCCATGAAAAACTGTTTTTT. The rearrangement uses TRBV30 and TRBJ1-4, with D unclear. Germline-derived CDR1 and CDR2 are GTSNPN and SVGIG (reference sequence). With 2 bases removed from V and 6 bases from J, the gap between germline ends came to 16 bases. This CDR3 region has 15 residues.

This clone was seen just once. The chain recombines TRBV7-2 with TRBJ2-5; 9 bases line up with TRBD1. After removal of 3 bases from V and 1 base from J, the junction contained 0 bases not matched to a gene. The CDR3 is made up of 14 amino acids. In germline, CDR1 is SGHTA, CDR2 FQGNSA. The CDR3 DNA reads TGTGCCAGCAGCTTGGGACAGGGCCAAGAGACCCAGTACTTC. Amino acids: CASSLGQGQETQYF.

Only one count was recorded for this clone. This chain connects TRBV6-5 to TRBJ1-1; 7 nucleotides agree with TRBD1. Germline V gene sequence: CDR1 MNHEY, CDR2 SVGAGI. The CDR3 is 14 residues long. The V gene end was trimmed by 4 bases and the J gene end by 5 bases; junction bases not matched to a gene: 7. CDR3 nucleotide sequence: TGTGCCAGCAGTTCCAGGGGGAAAGAAACTGAAGCTTTCTTT. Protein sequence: CASSSRGKETEAFF.

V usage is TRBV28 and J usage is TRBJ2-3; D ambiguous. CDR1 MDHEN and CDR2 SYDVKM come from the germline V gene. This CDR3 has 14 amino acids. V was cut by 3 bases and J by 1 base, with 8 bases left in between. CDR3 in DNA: TGTGCCAGCAGTTTTTTGTCGGGCACAGATACGCAGTATTTT. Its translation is CASSFLSGTDTQYF.

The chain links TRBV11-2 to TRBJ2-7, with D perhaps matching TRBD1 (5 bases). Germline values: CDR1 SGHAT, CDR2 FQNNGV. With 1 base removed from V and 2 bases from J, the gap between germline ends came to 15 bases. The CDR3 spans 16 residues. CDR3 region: CASSLVGPTVAYEQYF. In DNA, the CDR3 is TGTGCCAGCAGCTTAGTCGGACCGACAGTAGCCTACGAGCAGTACTTC.

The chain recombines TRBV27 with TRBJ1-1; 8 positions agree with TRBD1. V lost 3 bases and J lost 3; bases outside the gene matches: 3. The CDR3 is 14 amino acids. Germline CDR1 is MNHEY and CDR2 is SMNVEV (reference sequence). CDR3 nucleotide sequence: TGTGCCAGCAGTTTCAGGGGGCTGGACACTGAAGCTTTCTTT. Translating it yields CASSFRGLDTEAFF.

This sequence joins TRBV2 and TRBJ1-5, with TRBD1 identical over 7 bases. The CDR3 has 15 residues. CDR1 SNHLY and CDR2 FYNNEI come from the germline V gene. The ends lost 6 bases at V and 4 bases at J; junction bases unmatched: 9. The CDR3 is CASSTGVGQNQPQHF. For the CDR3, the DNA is TGTGCCAGCAGCACAGGGGTAGGACAAAATCAGCCCCAGCATTTT.

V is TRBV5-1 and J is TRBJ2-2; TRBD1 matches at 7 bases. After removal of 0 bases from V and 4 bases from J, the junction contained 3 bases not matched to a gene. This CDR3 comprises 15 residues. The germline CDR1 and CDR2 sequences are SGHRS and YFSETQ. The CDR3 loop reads CASSLEGGVTGELFF. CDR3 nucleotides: TGCGCCAGCAGCTTGGAAGGGGGCGTCACCGGGGAGCTGTTTTTT.

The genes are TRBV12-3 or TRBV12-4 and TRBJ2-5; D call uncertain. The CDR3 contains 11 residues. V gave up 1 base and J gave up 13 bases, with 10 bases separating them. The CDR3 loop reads CASSLGPRRYF. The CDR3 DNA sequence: TGTGCCAGCAGTTTAGGGCCGCGGCGGTACTTC.

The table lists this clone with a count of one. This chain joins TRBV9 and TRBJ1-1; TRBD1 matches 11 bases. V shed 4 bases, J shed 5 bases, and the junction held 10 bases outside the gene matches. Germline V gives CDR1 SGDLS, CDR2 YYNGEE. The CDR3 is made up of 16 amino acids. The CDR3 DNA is TGTGCCAGCAGCATCGGACAGGGGGCGAGGGATACTGAAGCTTTCTTT. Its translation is CASSIGQGARDTEAFF.

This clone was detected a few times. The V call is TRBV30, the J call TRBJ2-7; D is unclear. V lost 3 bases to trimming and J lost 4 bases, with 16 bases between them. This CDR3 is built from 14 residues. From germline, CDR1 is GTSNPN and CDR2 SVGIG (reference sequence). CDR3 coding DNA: TGTGCCTGGAGCGCCCAAGGATCCTCGTACGAGCAGTACTTC. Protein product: CAWSAQGSSYEQYF.

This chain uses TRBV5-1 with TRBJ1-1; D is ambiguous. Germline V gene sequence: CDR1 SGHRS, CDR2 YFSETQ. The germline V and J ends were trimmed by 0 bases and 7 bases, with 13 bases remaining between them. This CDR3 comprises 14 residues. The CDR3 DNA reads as TGCGCCAGCAGCTTGGGGATGAATAGGGTTGAAGCTTTCTTT. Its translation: CASSLGMNRVEAFF. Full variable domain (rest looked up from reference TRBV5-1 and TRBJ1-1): KAGVTQTPRYLIKTRGQQVTLSCSPISGHRSVSWYQQTPGQGLQFLFEYFSETQRNKGNFPGRFSGRQFSNSRSEMNVSTLELGDSALYLCASSLGMNRVEAFFGQGTRLTVV.

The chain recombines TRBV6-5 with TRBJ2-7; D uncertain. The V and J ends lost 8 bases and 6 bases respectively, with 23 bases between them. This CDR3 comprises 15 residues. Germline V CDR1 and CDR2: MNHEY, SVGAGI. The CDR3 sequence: CASSLSPSSWGEQYF. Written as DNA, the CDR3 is TGTGCCAGCTCACTGAGCCCCAGCTCCTGGGGCGAGCAGTACTTC.

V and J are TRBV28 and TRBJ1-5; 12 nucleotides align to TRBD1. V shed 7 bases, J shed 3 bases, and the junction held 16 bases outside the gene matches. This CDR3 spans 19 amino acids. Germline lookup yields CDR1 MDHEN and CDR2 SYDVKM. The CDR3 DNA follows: TGTGCCAGCACCCTTCTTAGGGACAGGGGGCGTGAGGACAATCAGCCCCAGCATTTT. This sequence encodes CASTLLRDRGREDNQPQHF.

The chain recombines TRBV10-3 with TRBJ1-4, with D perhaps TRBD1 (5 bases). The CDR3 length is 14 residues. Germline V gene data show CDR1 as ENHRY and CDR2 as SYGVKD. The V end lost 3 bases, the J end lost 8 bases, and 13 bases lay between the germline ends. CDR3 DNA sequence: TGTGCCATCAGTGATGGCGGGGGTGGGGAAAAACTGTTTTTT. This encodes CAISDGGGGEKLFF.

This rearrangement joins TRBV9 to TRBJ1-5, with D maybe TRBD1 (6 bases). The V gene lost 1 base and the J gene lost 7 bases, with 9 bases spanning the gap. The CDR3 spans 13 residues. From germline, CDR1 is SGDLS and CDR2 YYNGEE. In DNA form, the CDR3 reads TGTGCCAGCAGCGTACAGGGGAACCAGCCCCAGCATTTT. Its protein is CASSVQGNQPQHF.

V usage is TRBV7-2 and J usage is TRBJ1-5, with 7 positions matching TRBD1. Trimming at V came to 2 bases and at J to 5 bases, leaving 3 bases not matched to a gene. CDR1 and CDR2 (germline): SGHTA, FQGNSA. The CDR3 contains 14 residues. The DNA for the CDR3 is TGTGCCAGCAGCTTAACGACAGGGCATCAGCCCCAGCATTTT. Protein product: CASSLTTGHQPQHF.

Here the CDR3 reads CASSPGQSYEQYF. In DNA, the CDR3 is TGTGCCAGCAGCCCCGGTCAATCCTACGAGCAGTACTTC. The chain employs TRBV7-9 and TRBJ2-7; D ambiguous. Per germline, CDR1 SEHNR and CDR2 FQNEAQ (reference sequence). CDR3 length equals 13 residues. Between the trimmed V and J ends, which lost 5 bases and 1 base, there was a span of 9 bases.

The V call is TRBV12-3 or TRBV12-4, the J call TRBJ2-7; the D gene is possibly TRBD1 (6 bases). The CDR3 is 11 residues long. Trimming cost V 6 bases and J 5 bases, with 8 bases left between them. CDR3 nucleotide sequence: TGTGCCAGCAGCTACAGGGACGAGCAGTACTTC. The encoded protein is CASSYRDEQYF.